These 20 T cell receptor beta chains originate from one sample sequenced in a study of identical twins. TCRdb fed the 5' RACE reads into MiXCR, producing one record per CDR3 protein. The data contain around 690,000 distinct CDR3 sequences, around 21% of them singletons. A further study also used this sample, focusing on T cells expressing NK-cell markers.

Specimen: PBMCs. These TCRs come from a woman under 30 in good health.

This clonotype was observed a handful of times. This chain links TRBV7-8 with TRBJ1-2; unclear D gene. CDR3 length equals 12 residues. The germline V gene has CDR1 SGHVS and CDR2 FQNEAQ. The V end was cut by 5 bases, the J end by 5 bases, with 9 bases between. The CDR3 DNA reads as TGTGCCAGCAGCCCCGGACTTTATGGCTACACCTTC. It codes for CASSPGLYGYTF.

This clonotype was recorded a few times. J is TRBJ2-3 and V is TRBV7-9; unclear D gene. CDR1 is SEHNR and CDR2 is FQNEAQ in the germline V gene (reference sequence). The V and J ends lost 6 bases and 4 bases respectively, with 11 bases between them. The CDR3 is 13 amino acids. The CDR3 region is CASSWGSSDTQYF. As DNA, the CDR3 is TGTGCCAGCAGTTGGGGTTCCTCAGATACGCAGTATTTT.

Comments on this clonotype: Compared with germline, one end of the junction differs, possibly owing to a read error. The chain has TRBV7-9 and TRBJ1-1, with D uncertain. Germline-derived CDR1 and CDR2 are SEHNR and FQNEAQ (reference sequence). The CDR3 runs to 15 residues. This chain's CDR3 is CGSSPRVNMNTEAFF. CDR3 DNA: TGTGGCAGCAGCCCGCGGGTCAATATGAACACTGAAGCTTTCTTT.

V is TRBV12-3 or TRBV12-4 and J is TRBJ2-1; weak D call: TRBD1 (6 bases). This CDR3 region has 14 residues. Trimming stripped 7 bases from V and 7 bases from J, with 17 bases between. CDR3 in amino acids: CASTSGTRVNEQFF. The DNA for the CDR3 is TGTGCCAGCACCTCCGGGACACGGGTGAATGAGCAGTTCTTC.

The chain employs TRBV5-5 and TRBJ2-2; D might be TRBD1 (5 bases). In germline, CDR1 is SGHKS, CDR2 YYEKEE (reference sequence). This CDR3 contains 15 residues. V lost 5 bases to trimming and J lost 2 bases, with 13 bases between them. CDR3 residues: CASRLYGQNTGELFF. Written as DNA, the CDR3 is TGTGCCAGCAGGTTATATGGACAAAACACCGGGGAGCTGTTTTTT.

V usage is TRBV12-3 or TRBV12-4 and J usage is TRBJ2-2, with a weak D call TRBD2 (6 bases). The V end lost 7 bases, the J end lost 6 bases, and 9 bases lay between the germline ends. The CDR3 length is 12 residues. CDR3 in DNA: TGTGCCAGCAAGGGAGGCTCCGGGGAGCTGTTTTTT. Its translation: CASKGGSGELFF.

The chain recombines TRBV27 with TRBJ2-2, with 8 bases aligning to TRBD2. Trimming removed 5 bases from V and 1 base from J; junction bases left unmatched: 6. Germline V CDR1 and CDR2: MNHEY, SMNVEV (reference sequence). This CDR3 has 16 residues. This chain's CDR3 is CASSPLAVLNTGELFF. The DNA of the CDR3 is TGTGCCAGCAGTCCACTAGCGGTGCTGAACACCGGGGAGCTGTTTTTT.

The rearrangement joins TRBV12-3 or TRBV12-4 to TRBJ1-5; D unclear. V shed 5 bases and J shed 2 bases, with 10 bases lying between them. This CDR3 has 14 residues. The CDR3 region is CASSPPVGNQPQHF. The CDR3 DNA reads as TGTGCCAGCAGTCCCCCGGTTGGCAATCAGCCCCAGCATTTT.

The sample holds many counts of this clonotype. The CDR3 loop is CASVGVAGTDTQYF. The CDR3 nucleotides read TGTGCCAGCGTTGGGGTAGCAGGCACAGATACGCAGTATTTT. The chain employs TRBV7-8 and TRBJ2-3; D unclear. Germline loops: CDR1 SGHVS, CDR2 FQNEAQ. The CDR3 consists of 14 residues. V was pared by 8 bases and J by 1 base, with 13 bases between.

The chain carries TRBV20-1 and TRBJ1-2; D ambiguous. Per the germline V gene, CDR1 is DFQATT and CDR2 is SNEGSKA (reference sequence). CDR3 length: 12 amino acids. V was clipped by 2 bases and J by 4 bases, with 8 bases between them. The CDR3 DNA is TGCAGTGCTAGATCGGGGATCTATGGCTACACCTTC. It codes for CSARSGIYGYTF.

In this sample, this clonotype turned up many times. V and J are TRBV7-9 and TRBJ2-1, with a tentative D call TRBD2 (7 bases). The germline V gene has CDR1 SEHNR and CDR2 FQNEAQ (reference sequence). The CDR3 consists of 15 residues. Trimming removed 5 bases from V and 1 base from J, with 12 bases in between. The CDR3 DNA sequence: TGTGCCAGCAGCCAAGGGGGAGGGTCCTACAATGAGCAGTTCTTC. It encodes CASSQGGGSYNEQFF.

This chain uses TRBV7-9 with TRBJ1-5; D remains unclear. This CDR3 is built from 15 residues. Deletions cut 5 bases from V and 5 bases from J, with 16 bases between. Germline V gene sequence: CDR1 SEHNR, CDR2 FQNEAQ (reference sequence). CDR3 bases: TGTGCCAGCAGCCCGGGTTCGCGGCGCGATCAGCCCCAGCATTTT. This sequence encodes CASSPGSRRDQPQHF.

This clonotype was observed a few times. This chain joins TRBV5-4 and TRBJ2-1; 9 nucleotides match TRBD2. The J segment lost 2 bases and the V segment lost 4 bases, leaving 10 bases of the junction unmatched. This CDR3 comprises 17 residues. Germline V gene sequence: CDR1 SGHNT, CDR2 YYREEE (reference sequence). CDR3 in amino acids: CASSPGGASGTYNEQFF. The CDR3 DNA reads as TGTGCCAGCAGCCCAGGAGGTGCTAGCGGGACCTACAATGAGCAGTTCTTC.

This clonotype was seen more than once but under ten times. The gene calls are TRBV10-2 and TRBJ2-7; TRBD2 aligns across 9 bases. The germline CDR1 and CDR2 sequences are WSHSY and SAAADI. With 7 bases clipped from V and 5 bases from J, the junction kept 9 bases outside the gene matches. The CDR3 covers 14 residues. The CDR3 nucleotides are TGCGCCAGCACTGTTAGCGGGAGTAACCACGAGCAGTACTTC. Amino acids: CASTVSGSNHEQYF.

The V call is TRBV20-1, the J call TRBJ2-1; weak D call: TRBD2 (6 bases). Between the trimmed V and J ends, which lost 6 bases and 10 bases, there was a span of 10 bases. The length of the CDR3 is 10 residues. From germline, CDR1 is DFQATT and CDR2 SNEGSKA (reference sequence). The CDR3 protein is CSARGLEQFF. For the CDR3, the DNA is TGCAGTGCCCGAGGACTAGAGCAGTTCTTC.

This clonotype was found a few times. The rearrangement links TRBV15 to TRBJ1-6, with D possibly being TRBD1 (5 bases). Germline V gene lookup returns CDR1 LNHNV and CDR2 YYDKDF (reference sequence). Trimming left V 0 bases short and J 8 bases short, with 14 bases between. CDR3 length equals 16 residues. CDR3 in DNA: TGTGCCACCAGCAGAGATCAACCACTCAGGGATTCACCCCTCCACTTT. Protein: CATSRDQPLRDSPLHF.

The chain joins TRBV3-1 to TRBJ2-1; the match to TRBD2 covers 10 bases. V was clipped by 3 bases and J by 9 bases; unmatched bases: 5. Germline V gives CDR1 LGHDT, CDR2 YNNKEL (reference sequence). This CDR3 comprises 14 residues. The CDR3 protein is CASSQGLAIGEQFF. As DNA, the CDR3 is TGTGCCAGCAGCCAGGGACTAGCGATTGGTGAGCAGTTCTTC.

CDR3 DNA sequence: TGTGCCAGCAGTTTAATCCAACGGGATGAGCAGTTCTTC. Protein: CASSLIQRDEQFF. The chain is built from TRBV12-3 or TRBV12-4 and TRBJ2-1; D call uncertain. Trimming removed 2 bases at V and 8 bases at J, with 10 bases between. This CDR3 region has 13 residues.

This clonotype was recorded a few times. The CDR3 DNA is TGTGCCACCAGCATAGACAGGGGGTCCCCCTACAATGAGCAGTTCTTC. Amino acid sequence: CATSIDRGSPYNEQFF. The chain uses TRBV15 and TRBJ2-1, with 9 bases aligning to TRBD1. Germline V gives CDR1 LNHNV, CDR2 YYDKDF (reference sequence). CDR3 length: 16 residues. With 4 bases clipped from V and 2 bases from J, the junction kept 6 bases outside the gene matches.

This chain joins TRBV12-3 or TRBV12-4 and TRBJ2-2, with D maybe TRBD2 (5 bases). V lost 2 bases and J lost 4, with 20 bases in between. The CDR3 loop spans 18 amino acids. CDR3 nucleotides: TGTGCCAGCAGTTTAAGTCGTCGAGGACTCGAGGGCACCGGGGAGCTGTTTTTT. This codes for CASSLSRRGLEGTGELFF.